The 5 T cell receptor beta chains below were found in one sample sequenced in a study of T cells in narcolepsy (dated by TCRdb to the late 2010s). Library preparation used the immunoSEQ multiplex PCR assay. TCRdb provides this immuneACCESS table in a form limited to in-frame rearrangements. Some clones are lacking; in checked studies, under half of them reflect an unresolved V gene, and why the rest are absent is not known. In this sample the table shows approximately 31,000 clones, more than 70% of which occur a single time. The ten most abundant clones make up less than 1.5% of the sample. Specimen: CD45RA- memory CD4+ T cells from PBMCs. This specimen's cell subset or site label, interpreted: memory T cells sorted ex vivo from peripheral blood. These receptors came from a human donor with narcolepsy.

The sample holds a few counts of this clone. The rearrangement joins TRBV6-1 to TRBJ1-1, with TRBD1 matching 8 bases. Germline V gene data show CDR1 as MNHNS and CDR2 as SASEGT. The V and J ends lost 3 bases and 4 bases, in that order; junction bases with no gene match: 1. The CDR3 is 13 amino acids. The CDR3 nucleotides read TGTGCCAGCAGTGACAGGGGGCCCACTGAAGCTTTCTTT. It is translated as CASSDRGPTEAFF.

J is TRBJ2-7 and V is TRBV27; the D gene could be TRBD1 or TRBD2 (5 bases each). From germline, CDR1 is MNHEY and CDR2 SMNVEV (reference sequence). V was pared by 4 bases and J by 4 bases, with 14 bases between. The CDR3 has 14 residues. This chain's CDR3 is CASSSGTAKYEQYF. The CDR3 DNA is TGTGCCAGCAGTTCTGGGACGGCTAAGTACGAGCAGTACTTC.

This chain joins TRBV7-3 and TRBJ2-3; D tentatively reads TRBD1 or TRBD2 (5 bases each). The CDR3 runs 14 residues. Germline CDR1 is SGHTA and CDR2 is FQGTGA. Trimming cost V 4 bases and J 4 bases, with 12 bases left between them. CDR3 sequence: CASSSGPGADTQYF. DNA of the CDR3: TGTGCCAGCAGCTCGGGACCCGGCGCAGATACGCAGTATTTT. Together with reference TRBV7-3 and TRBJ2-3, the CDR3 gives the full variable domain: GAGVSQTPSNKVTEKGKYVELRCDPISGHTALYWYRQSLGQGPEFLIYFQGTGAADDSGLPNDRFFAVRPEGSVSTLKIQRTERGDSAVYLCASSSGPGADTQYFGPGTRLTVL.

CDR3 DNA sequence: TGTGCCAGCAGACCGGGACCCTGGGGCTATGGCTACACCTTC. Its translation is CASRPGPWGYGYTF. The V gene is TRBV6-1, the J gene TRBJ1-2; D is possibly TRBD1 (5 bases). Trimming removed 6 bases at V and 4 bases at J, with 15 bases between. The germline V gene encodes CDR1 MNHNS and CDR2 SASEGT. The CDR3 spans 14 residues.

This chain joins TRBV13 and TRBJ1-2; D is unresolved. The V gene lost 4 bases and the J gene lost 3 bases, with 9 bases spanning the gap. This CDR3 contains 13 residues. The V gene's germline CDR1 is PRHDT and CDR2 FYEKMQ (reference sequence). The chain's CDR3 is CASSSPGHYGYTF. The CDR3 nucleotides read TGTGCCAGCAGCTCTCCGGGCCACTATGGCTACACCTTC.